The 10 T cell receptor beta chains presented below share a single source sample, sequenced in a study of blood T cell repertoires in COVID-19. The data were produced by immunoSEQ multiplex PCR, yet TCRdb's version contains in-frame clones alone and is incomplete. This sample carries tens of thousands of clones, roughly nine tenths of them seen once, and the ten largest clones take about 5%. Source material: peripheral blood. These receptor sequences come from a woman aged 50 to 65 with active COVID-19.

The chain carries TRBV7-3 and TRBJ1-5, with 7 bases matching TRBD1. Unmatched junction bases numbered 2, after V lost 2 bases and J lost 1 base. The length of the CDR3 is 15 residues. Germline CDR1 reads SGHTA; CDR2 reads FQGTGA. Here the CDR3 reads CASSLGTVSNQPQHF. The CDR3 nucleotides read TGTGCCAGCAGCTTAGGGACAGTCAGCAATCAGCCCCAGCATTTT. Supplemented by reference TRBV7-3 and TRBJ1-5, the full variable domain reads GAGVSQTPSNKVTEKGKYVELRCDPISGHTALYWYRQSLGQGPEFLIYFQGTGAADDSGLPNDRFFAVRPEGSVSTLKIQRTERGDSAVYLCASSLGTVSNQPQHFGDGTRLSIL.

V and J are TRBV30 and TRBJ1-1; D is undetermined. V lost 7 bases and J lost 3, with 9 bases in between. Germline lookup yields CDR1 GTSNPN and CDR2 SVGIG (reference sequence). There are 11 residues in the CDR3. Written as DNA, the CDR3 is TGTGCCTCCTCCGGGGACACTGAAGCTTTCTTT. Encoded protein: CASSGDTEAFF.

The chain joins TRBV29-1 to TRBJ2-3; 10 bases match TRBD2. V trimming: 7 bases; J trimming: 1 base; junction bases outside the gene matches: 8. The CDR3 covers 15 residues. Germline assignment: CDR1 SQVTM and CDR2 ANQGSEA. In DNA form, the CDR3 reads TGCAGCGCCACCGGGAGCGGGGGGGGCACAGATACGCAGTATTTT. Translated: CSATGSGGGTDTQYF.

This clone was seen a single time. The J gene is TRBJ2-2, the V gene TRBV25-1; D possibly corresponds to TRBD1 (5 bases). The CDR3 contains 15 residues. Trimming took off 1 base at V and 5 bases at J, with 11 bases between the two ends. Germline values: CDR1 MGHDK, CDR2 SYGVNS. The CDR3 loop reads CASSEWGSSTGELFF. The CDR3 coding sequence is TGTGCCAGCAGTGAATGGGGCAGTAGTACCGGGGAGCTGTTTTTT. Full variable domain (rest looked up from reference TRBV25-1 and TRBJ2-2): EADIYQTPRYLVIGTGKKITLECSQTMGHDKMYWYQQDPGMELHLIHYSYGVNSTEKGDLSSESTVSRIRTEHFPLTLESARPSHTSQYLCASSEWGSSTGELFFGEGSRLTVL.

This chain connects TRBV19 to TRBJ2-5, with TRBD2 as a possible D gene (6 bases). The CDR3 sequence is 17 residues long. Germline assignment: CDR1 LNHDA and CDR2 SQIVND (reference sequence). The germline V and J ends were trimmed by 5 bases and 3 bases, with 22 bases remaining between them. CDR3 protein: CASSAPRGGNLEETQYF. The CDR3 coding sequence is TGTGCCAGTAGTGCCCCGCGGGGTGGAAATCTAGAAGAGACCCAGTACTTC.

Notes on this clone: Other DNA variants within this sample encode the same CDR3. The chain carries TRBV19 and TRBJ2-7, with D unclear. The length of the CDR3 is 12 residues. The ends were cut back, 2 bases at V and 6 bases at J, with 8 bases in the middle. Per the germline V gene, CDR1 is LNHDA and CDR2 is SQIVND (reference sequence). CDR3 protein: CASSILRGEQYF. CDR3 in DNA: TGTGCCAGTAGTATACTAAGAGGCGAGCAGTACTTC.

In its sample, this clone was seen a few times. The rearrangement joins TRBV7-9 to TRBJ2-2; TRBD2 aligns across 7 bases. J was trimmed by 2 bases and V by 3 bases; bases with no gene match: 3. CDR1 is SEHNR, CDR2 FQNEAQ, per germline (reference sequence). This CDR3 comprises 15 residues. CDR3 in DNA: TGTGCCAGCAGCTTTCGCGGGAGAAACACCGGGGAGCTGTTTTTT. This gives the protein CASSFRGRNTGELFF.

The chain carries TRBV5-5 and TRBJ2-2, with 10 bases identical to TRBD2. Losses at the gene ends were 1 base for V and 5 bases for J; bases not matched to a gene: 2. Looked up from germline, CDR1 is SGHKS and CDR2 is YYEKEE (reference sequence). This CDR3 is built from 15 residues. CDR3 residues: CASSLLAGVTGELFF. The CDR3 DNA sequence: TGTGCCAGCAGCTTGCTAGCGGGAGTAACCGGGGAGCTGTTTTTT.

The rearrangement joins TRBV15 to TRBJ2-1; the match to TRBD2 covers 7 bases. This CDR3 is built from 15 residues. The junction had 3 bases not matched to a gene; V was cut back by 1 base and J by 3 bases. CDR1 and CDR2 from the germline V gene are LNHNV and YYDKDF (reference sequence). CDR3 coding DNA: TGTGCCACCAGCAGAGTTGGCGGGAGCTACAATGAGCAGTTCTTC. It yields the protein CATSRVGGSYNEQFF.

This sequence joins TRBV9 and TRBJ2-7; 9 nucleotides match TRBD2. This CDR3 comprises 17 residues. Losses at the gene ends were 2 bases for V and 5 bases for J; bases not matched to a gene: 14. Looked up from germline, CDR1 is SGDLS and CDR2 is YYNGEE. CDR3 sequence (DNA): TGTGCCAGCAGCGTGGGTTGGGGCGGGAGGGCCCCCAACGAGCAGTACTTC. This gives the protein CASSVGWGGRAPNEQYF.